Listed here are 20 T cell receptor beta chains from one sample, sequenced in a study of control samples from healthy donors and cancer patients. Data came from immunoSEQ multiplex PCR; TCRdb stores just in-frame clones and leaves some out. Here the sample spans about 80,000 clones, about 89% being singletons. Sequencing was carried out using blood. Every receptor here comes from a woman aged 60 to 75 in good health.

The chain has TRBV11-2 and TRBJ2-5, with TRBD2 identical over 10 bases. The V and J ends lost 2 bases and 5 bases, in that order; junction bases with no gene match: 14. Germline V gene data show CDR1 as SGHAT and CDR2 as FQNNGV. This CDR3 region has 18 residues. The CDR3 region has the DNA TGTGCCAGCAGCTTACGTTGGTCTAGCGGGAGTTTAACGGAGACCCAGTACTTC. Protein product: CASSLRWSSGSLTETQYF.

The rearrangement joins TRBV5-8 to TRBJ2-3; tentative D call: TRBD1 (6 bases). This CDR3 has 15 amino acids. Trimming left V 0 bases short and J 6 bases short, with 14 bases between. Per germline, CDR1 SGHTS and CDR2 YDEGEE. The chain's CDR3 is CASSLGGTIGDTQYF. The DNA of the CDR3 is TGTGCCAGCAGCTTGGGTGGGACAATAGGGGATACGCAGTATTTT.

The rearrangement uses TRBV7-3 and TRBJ1-2; TRBD1 matches at 12 bases. Germline V gives CDR1 SGHTA, CDR2 FQGTGA. J lost 7 bases, V lost 5 bases, and 5 bases had no gene match. There are 14 residues in the CDR3. The CDR3 loop reads CASSPGQGAGGYTF. Written as DNA, the CDR3 is TGTGCCAGCAGCCCGGGACAGGGGGCGGGTGGCTACACCTTC.

The J gene is TRBJ1-3, the V gene TRBV4-1, with 12 bases that match TRBD1. V gave up 4 bases and J gave up 3 bases; unmatched junction bases: 13. The CDR3 sequence is 19 residues long. The germline V gene encodes CDR1 MGHRA and CDR2 YSYEKL. The CDR3 DNA sequence: TGCGCCAGCAGCCCTACATCCGGGACAGGGGGCGCGTATGGAAACACCATATATTTT. Protein product: CASSPTSGTGGAYGNTIYF.

The chain carries TRBV14 and TRBJ2-5, with 12 bases lining up with TRBD2. From germline, CDR1 is SGHDN and CDR2 FVKESK. Losses at the gene ends were 4 bases for V and 2 bases for J; bases not matched to a gene: 8. This CDR3 is 17 amino acids long. The CDR3 coding sequence is TGTGCCAGCAGCCGCCTGGGACTAGCGGGCGCTCAAGAGACCCAGTACTTC. This gives the protein CASSRLGLAGAQETQYF.

The chain recombines TRBV19 with TRBJ1-6; perhaps TRBD1 as D (5 bases). V lost 7 bases and J 0 bases, leaving 13 bases between the germline ends. Germline loops: CDR1 LNHDA, CDR2 SQIVND (reference sequence). The CDR3 length is 16 residues. CDR3 coding DNA: TGTGCCAGTAATGACAGACTGAGCTCCTATAATTCACCCCTCCACTTT. Amino acids: CASNDRLSSYNSPLHF.

This clone showed up just a few times. The chain employs TRBV9 and TRBJ2-1, with a tentative D call TRBD2 (6 bases). The germline V gene encodes CDR1 SGDLS and CDR2 YYNGEE. This CDR3 has 15 residues. Between the trimmed V and J ends, which lost 0 bases and 4 bases, there was a span of 11 bases. In nucleotides, the CDR3 is TGTGCCAGCAGCGTAGCCGGGGACTTATACAATGAGCAGTTCTTC. Its protein product is CASSVAGDLYNEQFF.

A remark on this clone: Compared with germline, one end of the junction differs, possibly owing to a read error. This chain connects TRBV4-2 to TRBJ2-3; D is perhaps TRBD2 (6 bases). The CDR3 is 14 residues long. Per germline, CDR1 LGHNA and CDR2 YNFKEQ. The CDR3 here is CASRQGRETDTQYF. The DNA for the CDR3 is TGTGCCAGCAGACAAGGTCGGGAGACAGATACGCAGTATTTT.

This chain connects TRBV5-1 to TRBJ1-1; D unclear. Between the trimmed V and J ends, which lost 4 bases and 0 bases, there was a span of 7 bases. The CDR3 consists of 13 residues. Germline loops: CDR1 SGHRS, CDR2 YFSETQ. The CDR3 sequence is CASSPTMNTEAFF. For the CDR3, the DNA is TGCGCCAGCAGCCCGACTATGAACACTGAAGCTTTCTTT.

The rearrangement links TRBV29-1 to TRBJ2-5, with a weak D call TRBD1 (6 bases). This CDR3 has 12 amino acids. V lost 5 bases to trimming and J lost 4 bases, with 11 bases between them. CDR1 is SQVTM, CDR2 ANQGSEA, per germline. CDR3: CSVTGIRETQYF. The CDR3 DNA is TGCAGCGTTACAGGGATTCGAGAGACCCAGTACTTC.

As DNA, the CDR3 is TGTGCCAGCAACCCACGAGTAGGCGGCGGGGAGCTGTTTTTT. Translating it yields CASNPRVGGGELFF. This chain links TRBV7-2 with TRBJ2-2; D ambiguous. V shed 7 bases and J shed 7 bases, with 16 bases lying between them. Germline V gives CDR1 SGHTA, CDR2 FQGNSA. The CDR3 is made up of 14 amino acids.

In its sample, this clone was seen once. The chain links TRBV2 to TRBJ1-2; perhaps TRBD1 as D (6 bases). Germline V CDR1 and CDR2: SNHLY, FYNNEI. The CDR3 covers 15 residues. Deletions cut 4 bases from V and 5 bases from J, with 17 bases between. CDR3 amino acids: CASSAQATQGYGYTF. In DNA, the CDR3 is TGTGCCAGCAGTGCCCAGGCGACTCAGGGGTATGGCTACACCTTC.

J is TRBJ2-1 and V is TRBV11-3, with TRBD2 as a possible D gene (6 bases). The germline V and J ends were trimmed by 2 bases and 10 bases, with 12 bases remaining between them. The germline gives CDR1 SGHNT, CDR2 YENEEA. This CDR3 comprises 13 residues. The CDR3 bases are TGTGCCAGCAGCTTATATGGCGGGGACGAGCAGTTCTTC. Its translation: CASSLYGGDEQFF.

The chain recombines TRBV7-9 with TRBJ2-2; D might be TRBD1 (6 bases). Germline V gene lookup returns CDR1 SEHNR and CDR2 FQNEAQ (reference sequence). This CDR3 is 19 amino acids long. V gave up 1 base and J gave up 1 base, with 19 bases separating them. The CDR3 reads CASSLEYVLKDRNTGELFF. Written as DNA, the CDR3 is TGTGCCAGCAGCTTAGAGTATGTATTGAAGGACAGGAACACCGGGGAGCTGTTTTTT.

The chain employs TRBV6-2 or TRBV6-3 and TRBJ2-1; D is perhaps TRBD1 or TRBD2 (5 bases each). The CDR3 covers 15 residues. In germline, CDR1 is MNHEY, CDR2 SVGEGT. Trimming stripped 4 bases from V and 4 bases from J, with 14 bases between. The CDR3 DNA is TGTGCCAGCAGTTCTATCACGGGACGGTACAATGAGCAGTTCTTC. Protein product: CASSSITGRYNEQFF.

The chain carries TRBV14 and TRBJ1-6; 8 nucleotides match TRBD1. The CDR3 length is 15 residues. The germline gives CDR1 SGHDN, CDR2 FVKESK. J was trimmed by 10 bases and V by 4 bases; bases with no gene match: 9. The CDR3 sequence is CASSRGTGQSSPLHF. CDR3 in DNA: TGTGCCAGCAGCCGGGGGACAGGTCAATCCTCACCCCTCCACTTT.

This chain joins TRBV11-1 and TRBJ2-7; no firm D call. Trimming pared 5 bases from V and 7 bases from J, leaving 12 bases between. Germline values: CDR1 SGHAT, CDR2 FQDESV (reference sequence). This CDR3 region has 12 residues. The CDR3 spells CASSHVAREQYF. DNA for the CDR3: TGTGCCAGCAGCCACGTAGCAAGGGAGCAGTACTTC.

The chain carries TRBV28 and TRBJ1-5, with a tentative D call TRBD1 (5 bases). Looked up from germline, CDR1 is MDHEN and CDR2 is SYDVKM. Trimming shortened V by 3 bases and J by 2 bases, and 11 bases separated the two germline ends. There are 15 residues in the CDR3. CDR3: CASSFGGFRNQPQHF. As DNA, the CDR3 is TGTGCCAGCAGTTTCGGGGGGTTTCGCAATCAGCCCCAGCATTTT.

This chain connects TRBV7-8 to TRBJ2-1, with D possibly being TRBD1 (7 bases). The CDR3 extends over 17 amino acids. Per germline, CDR1 SGHVS and CDR2 FQNEAQ. V lost 3 bases and J lost 0, with 15 bases in between. The CDR3 region is CASSFPGGGRSYNEQFF. The CDR3 nucleotides read TGTGCCAGCAGCTTCCCTGGAGGGGGCCGCTCCTACAATGAGCAGTTCTTC.

The chain links TRBV5-5 to TRBJ1-2; D may be TRBD1 (6 bases). This CDR3 comprises 13 residues. V shed 4 bases and J shed 2 bases, with 9 bases lying between them. Germline lookup yields CDR1 SGHKS and CDR2 YYEKEE (reference sequence). The CDR3 protein is CASSVGQNYGYTF. DNA for the CDR3: TGTGCCAGCAGCGTAGGACAGAACTATGGCTACACCTTC.